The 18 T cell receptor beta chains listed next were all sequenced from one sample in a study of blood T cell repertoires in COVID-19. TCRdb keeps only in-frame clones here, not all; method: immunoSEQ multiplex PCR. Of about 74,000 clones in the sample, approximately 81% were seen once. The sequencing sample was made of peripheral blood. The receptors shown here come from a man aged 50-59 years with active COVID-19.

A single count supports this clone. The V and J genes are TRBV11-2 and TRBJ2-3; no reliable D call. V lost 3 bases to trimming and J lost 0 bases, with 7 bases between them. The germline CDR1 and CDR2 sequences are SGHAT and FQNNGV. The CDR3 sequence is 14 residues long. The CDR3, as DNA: TGTGCCAGCAGCTTTTCAGGAAGCACAGATACGCAGTATTTT. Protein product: CASSFSGSTDTQYF.

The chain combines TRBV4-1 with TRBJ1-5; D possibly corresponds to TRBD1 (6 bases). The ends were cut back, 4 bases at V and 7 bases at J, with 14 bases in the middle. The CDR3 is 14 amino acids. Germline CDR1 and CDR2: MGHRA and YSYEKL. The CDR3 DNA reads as TGCGCCAGCAGCCTAGTTCAGGGGCAGCAGCCCCAGCATTTT. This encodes CASSLVQGQQPQHF.

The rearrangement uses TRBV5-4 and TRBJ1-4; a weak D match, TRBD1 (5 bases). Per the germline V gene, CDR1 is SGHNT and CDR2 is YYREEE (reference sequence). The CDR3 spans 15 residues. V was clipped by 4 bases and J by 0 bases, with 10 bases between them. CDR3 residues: CASSPSRATNEKLFF. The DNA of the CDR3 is TGTGCCAGCAGCCCTTCCAGGGCAACTAATGAAAAACTGTTTTTT.

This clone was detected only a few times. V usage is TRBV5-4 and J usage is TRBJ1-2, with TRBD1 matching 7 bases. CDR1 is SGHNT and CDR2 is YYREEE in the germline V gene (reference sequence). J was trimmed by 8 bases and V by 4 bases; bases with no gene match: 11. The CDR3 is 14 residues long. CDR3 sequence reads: CASSSARQGRGYTF. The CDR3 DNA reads TGTGCCAGCAGCAGCGCCCGACAGGGTAGAGGCTACACCTTC.

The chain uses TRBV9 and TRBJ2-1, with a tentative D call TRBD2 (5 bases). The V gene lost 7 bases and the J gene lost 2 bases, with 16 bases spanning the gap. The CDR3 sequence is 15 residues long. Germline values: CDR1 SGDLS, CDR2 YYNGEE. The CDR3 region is CASSERERTYNEQFF. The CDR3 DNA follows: TGTGCCAGCTCCGAGAGGGAGAGGACCTACAATGAGCAGTTCTTC.

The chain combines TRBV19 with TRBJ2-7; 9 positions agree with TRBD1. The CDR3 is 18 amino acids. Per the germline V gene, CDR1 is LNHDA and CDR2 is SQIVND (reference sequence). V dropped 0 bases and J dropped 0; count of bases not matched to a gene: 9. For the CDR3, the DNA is TGTGCCAGTAGTATAGACCCTCGGGGGACAGGGATCTCCTACGAGCAGTACTTC. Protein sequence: CASSIDPRGTGISYEQYF.

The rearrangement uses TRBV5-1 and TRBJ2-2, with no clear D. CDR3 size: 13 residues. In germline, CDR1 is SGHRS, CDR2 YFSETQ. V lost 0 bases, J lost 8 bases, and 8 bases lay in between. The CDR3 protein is CASSLASEGELFF. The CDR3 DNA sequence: TGCGCCAGCAGCTTGGCCTCGGAGGGGGAGCTGTTTTTT.

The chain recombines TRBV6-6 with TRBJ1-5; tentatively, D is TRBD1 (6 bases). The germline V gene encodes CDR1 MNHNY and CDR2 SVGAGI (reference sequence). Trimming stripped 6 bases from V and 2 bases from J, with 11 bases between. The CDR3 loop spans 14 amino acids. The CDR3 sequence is CASSPRQGNQPQHF. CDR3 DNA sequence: TGTGCCAGCAGCCCCAGACAGGGCAATCAGCCCCAGCATTTT.

CDR3 sequence reads: CASSYQGLNTEAFF. The CDR3 DNA reads as TGTGCCAGCAGTTACCAGGGATTGAACACTGAAGCTTTCTTT. This chain uses TRBV6-5 with TRBJ1-1; D might be TRBD1 (5 bases). The germline V gene has CDR1 MNHEY and CDR2 SVGAGI. V dropped 2 bases and J dropped 0 bases, with 7 bases sitting between them. CDR3 length: 14 amino acids.

The CDR3 here is CASRDTGTGSYEQYF. The CDR3 DNA reads TGTGCCAGCAGGGATACCGGGACAGGGTCCTACGAGCAGTACTTC. This sequence joins TRBV5-6 and TRBJ2-7; 9 bases are shared with TRBD1. V was pared by 5 bases and J by 1 base, with 7 bases of the junction left unmatched. This CDR3 is 15 amino acids long. Looked up from germline, CDR1 is SGHDT and CDR2 is YYEEEE.

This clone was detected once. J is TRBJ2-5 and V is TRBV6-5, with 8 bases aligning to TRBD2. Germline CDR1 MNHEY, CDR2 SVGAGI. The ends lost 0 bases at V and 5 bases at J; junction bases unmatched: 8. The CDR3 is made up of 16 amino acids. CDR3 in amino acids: CASSYSLPGGRETQYF. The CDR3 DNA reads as TGTGCCAGCAGTTACTCCCTGCCGGGAGGGCGTGAGACCCAGTACTTC.

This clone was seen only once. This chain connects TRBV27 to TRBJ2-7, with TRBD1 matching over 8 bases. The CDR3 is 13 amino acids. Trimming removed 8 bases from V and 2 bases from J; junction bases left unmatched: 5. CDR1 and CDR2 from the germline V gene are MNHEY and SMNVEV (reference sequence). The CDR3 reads CASGQGSPYEQYF. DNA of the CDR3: TGTGCCAGCGGACAGGGAAGCCCCTACGAGCAGTACTTC.

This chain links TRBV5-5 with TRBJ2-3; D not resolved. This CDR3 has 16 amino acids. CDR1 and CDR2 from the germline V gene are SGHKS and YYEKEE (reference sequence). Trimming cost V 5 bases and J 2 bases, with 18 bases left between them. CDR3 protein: CASRPAFLADTDTQYF. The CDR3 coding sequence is TGTGCCAGCAGGCCCGCTTTCCTTGCGGACACAGATACGCAGTATTTT.

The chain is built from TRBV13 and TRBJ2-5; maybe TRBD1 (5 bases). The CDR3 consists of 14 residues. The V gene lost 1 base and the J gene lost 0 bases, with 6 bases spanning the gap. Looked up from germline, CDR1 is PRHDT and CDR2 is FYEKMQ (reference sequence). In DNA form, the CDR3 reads TGTGCCAGCAGCTTAGCAGGGAACCAAGAGACCCAGTACTTC. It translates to CASSLAGNQETQYF.

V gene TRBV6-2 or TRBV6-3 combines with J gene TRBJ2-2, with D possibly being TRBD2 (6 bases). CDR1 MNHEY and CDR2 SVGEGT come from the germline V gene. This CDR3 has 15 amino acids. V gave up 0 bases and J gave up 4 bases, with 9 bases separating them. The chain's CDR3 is CASSYSGGSTGELFF. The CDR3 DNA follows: TGTGCCAGCAGTTACTCTGGGGGGAGCACCGGGGAGCTGTTTTTT.

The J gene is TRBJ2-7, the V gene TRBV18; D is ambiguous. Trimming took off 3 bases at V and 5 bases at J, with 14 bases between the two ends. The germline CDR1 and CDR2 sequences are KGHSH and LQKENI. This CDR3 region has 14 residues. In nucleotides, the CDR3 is TGTGCCAGCTCACCTCCGAGCTTGCTTGACGAGCAGTACTTC. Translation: CASSPPSLLDEQYF.

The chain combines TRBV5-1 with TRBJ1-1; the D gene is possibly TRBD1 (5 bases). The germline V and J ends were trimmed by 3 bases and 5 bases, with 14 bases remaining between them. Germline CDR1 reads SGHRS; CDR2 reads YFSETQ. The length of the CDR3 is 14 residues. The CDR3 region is CASSSFVGGTEAFF. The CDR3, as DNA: TGCGCCAGCAGCTCTTTCGTTGGGGGGACTGAAGCTTTCTTT.

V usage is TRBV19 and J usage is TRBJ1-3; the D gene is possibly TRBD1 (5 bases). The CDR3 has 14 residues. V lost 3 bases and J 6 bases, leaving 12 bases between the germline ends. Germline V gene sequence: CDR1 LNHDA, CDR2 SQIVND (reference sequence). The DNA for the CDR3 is TGTGCCAGTAGTATCCCGGACACAAAAAACACCATATATTTT. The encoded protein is CASSIPDTKNTIYF.